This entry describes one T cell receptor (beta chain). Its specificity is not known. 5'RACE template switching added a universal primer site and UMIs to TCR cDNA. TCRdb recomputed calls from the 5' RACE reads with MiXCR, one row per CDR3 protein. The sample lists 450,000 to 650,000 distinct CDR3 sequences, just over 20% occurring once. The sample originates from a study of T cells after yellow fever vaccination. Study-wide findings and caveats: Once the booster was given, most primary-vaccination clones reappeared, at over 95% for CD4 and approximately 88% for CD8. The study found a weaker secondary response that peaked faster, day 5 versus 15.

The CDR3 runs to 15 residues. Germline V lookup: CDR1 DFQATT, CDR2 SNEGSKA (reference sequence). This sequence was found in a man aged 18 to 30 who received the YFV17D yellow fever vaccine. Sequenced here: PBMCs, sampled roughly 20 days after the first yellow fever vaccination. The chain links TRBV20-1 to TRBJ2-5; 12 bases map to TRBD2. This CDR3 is CGLAGGAPYQETQYF. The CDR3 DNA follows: TGCGGGCTAGCGGGGGGGGCTCCGTACCAAGAGACCCAGTACTTC.